This T cell receptor (beta chain) was observed in a study of T cell changes during pregnancy in multiple sclerosis (dated by TCRdb to between 2018 and 2020). At the level of the whole study: The study examined how the T cell repertoire changed over the course of pregnancy in women with multiple sclerosis.

Library method: the immunoSEQ multiplex PCR assay. Drawn from immuneACCESS, this table holds only the in-frame rearrangements with V and J called that TCRdb kept. Clones are partly lost; checked studies trace under half to an unresolved V gene and leave the rest unexplained. The table for this sample lists 35,000 or so clones; under 95% of them were counted only once. The ten largest account for around 0.48% of the sample. As regards this clone: No cognate antigen has been identified for it. Base qualities were left out, and no much larger clone turns up one base away.

This receptor was taken from a female donor with multiple sclerosis, enrolled in a pregnancy study. This sample comprised CD4+ T cells from peripheral blood mononuclear cells, obtained after pregnancy.

Here is the DNA: TGTGCCAGCAGTGTCTCCTCTAAGGGGAATGAGCAGTTCTTC. This yields the protein CASSVSSKGNEQFF. Here the chain combines TRBV27 and TRBJ2-1; the D gene is perhaps TRBD1, from 5 matching bases. CDR1 and CDR2 are read off the germline V gene (reference sequence) as MNHEY and SMNVEV. The CDR3 starts with the cysteine, ends with the phenylalanine, and has 14 residues. Only the CDR3 part of the read is kept: 42 bases, read in frame from the first base. V is shortened by 5 bases, J by 7 bases, and the region joining them spans 15 bases.